These T cell receptor beta chains were read from a single sample in a study of blood T cell repertoires in COVID-19. The table came from immunoSEQ multiplex PCR; TCRdb's copy has only in-frame clones and leaves some out. The sample holds some 50,000 clones; less than 90% are singletons and the top ten take more than 7%. Sequencing was performed on peripheral blood. The source is a woman aged 65 to 85 with active COVID-19. CDR3s include the opening cysteine and the closing phenylalanine or tryptophan. A D gene is named only where the DNA matches it firmly. Some rows have no size entry. The others give once, few or many, or a class for an expanded clone.

D gene,clone size,V gene,J gene,CDR3 protein,CDR3 DNA
-,-,TRBV7-3,TRBJ1-1,CASSPSQSRTEAFF,TGTGCCAGCAGCCCCTCTCAGTCCCGCACTGAAGCTTTCTTT
TRBD1,-,TRBV7-7,TRBJ2-2,CASSPRTGQTGELFF,TGTGCCAGCAGCCCCCGGACAGGGCAGACCGGGGAGCTGTTTTTT
-,-,TRBV6-5,TRBJ1-5,CASRTDGNQPQHF,TGTGCCAGCAGGACAGACGGCAATCAGCCCCAGCATTTT
-,-,TRBV6-2/TRBV6-3,TRBJ1-2,CASSYSTQFYYGYTF,TGTGCCAGCAGTTACTCGACTCAGTTCTACTATGGCTACACCTTC
TRBD2,-,TRBV19,TRBJ2-1,CASKGTSGRPSYNEQFF,TGTGCCAGTAAAGGGACTAGCGGGAGGCCCTCCTACAATGAGCAGTTCTTC
-,-,TRBV7-8,TRBJ2-2,CASSSGVRGTGELFF,TGTGCCAGCAGCTCCGGGGTCCGAGGAACCGGGGAGCTGTTTTTT
TRBD2,-,TRBV3-1/TRBV3-2,TRBJ2-5,CASSQDLGASGRAGTQYF,TGTGCCAGCAGCCAAGATCTAGGCGCTAGCGGGAGGGCGGGGACCCAGTACTTC
TRBD1,-,TRBV24-1,TRBJ2-3,CATSDRTGHITDTQYF,TGTGCCACCAGTGATCGGACAGGGCATATCACAGATACGCAGTATTTT
-,-,TRBV4-1,TRBJ2-7,CASSLQLGNEQYF,TGCGCCAGCAGCCTCCAACTAGGTAACGAGCAGTACTTC
TRBD2,-,TRBV10-1,TRBJ2-5,CASSDPGLAGGQETQYF,TGCGCCAGCAGTGATCCTGGACTAGCGGGGGGTCAAGAGACCCAGTACTTC
TRBD2,-,TRBV28,TRBJ2-7,CASRPNPGLASF,TGTGCCAGCAGACCGAACCCGGGACTAGCGTCGTTC
-,-,TRBV9,TRBJ1-1,CASSRPGMNTEAFF,TGTGCCAGCAGCCGACCCGGGATGAACACTGAAGCTTTCTTT
-,-,TRBV24-1,TRBJ2-2,CATSDPPYTGELFF,TGTGCCACCAGTGATCCCCCCTACACCGGGGAGCTGTTTTTT
-,-,TRBV15,TRBJ1-2,CATSRVPFGNYGYTF,TGTGCCACCAGCAGAGTTCCCTTCGGTAACTATGGCTACACCTTC
TRBD1,-,TRBV18,TRBJ1-5,CASSLIQGANQPQHF,TGTGCCAGCTCACTGATACAGGGGGCAAATCAGCCCCAGCATTTT
-,-,TRBV19,TRBJ1-1,CAAGVTEAFF,TGTGCCGCGGGGGTGACTGAAGCTTTCTTT
TRBD1,few,TRBV28,TRBJ2-7,CASISFRTGLYEQYF,TGTGCCAGCATTTCCTTCCGGACAGGGTTATACGAGCAGTACTTC
TRBD2,-,TRBV28,TRBJ2-1,CASSPRAGGPHNEQFF,TGTGCCAGCAGCCCCCGAGCGGGAGGGCCACACAATGAGCAGTTCTTC
-,-,TRBV27,TRBJ2-5,CASSFLETQYF,TGTGCCAGCAGTTTCTTGGAGACCCAGTACTTC
-,-,TRBV14,TRBJ1-3,CASSQDRGQFETIYF,TGTGCCAGCAGCCAAGATCGTGGACAGTTTGAGACCATATATTTT
TRBD2,-,TRBV12-5,TRBJ2-3,CASGAAGEADTQYF,TGTGCTAGTGGTGCGGCGGGGGAGGCAGATACGCAGTATTTT
-,-,TRBV10-1,TRBJ2-3,CASSPGWRGADTQYF,TGCGCCAGCAGCCCAGGGTGGAGGGGCGCAGATACGCAGTATTTT
-,-,TRBV9,TRBJ1-1,CASSVGTPNTEAFF,TGTGCCAGCAGCGTAGGAACACCTAACACTGAAGCTTTCTTT
-,once,TRBV28,TRBJ1-5,CASSLGWGEAQPQHF,TGTGCCAGCAGTTTAGGTTGGGGGGAAGCTCAGCCCCAGCATTTT
TRBD2,-,TRBV6-4,TRBJ2-1,CASSLRGPTSGPPPYNEQFF,TGTGCCAGCAGTCTCAGGGGGCCGACTAGCGGGCCGCCACCTTACAATGAGCAGTTCTTC
TRBD1,-,TRBV9,TRBJ1-5,CASSPSTGTENQPQHF,TGTGCCAGCAGCCCCTCTACCGGGACAGAGAATCAGCCCCAGCATTTT
-,-,TRBV7-6,TRBJ2-1,CASSLTLTGAGNEQFF,TGTGCCAGCAGCCTCACCCTGACCGGGGCGGGGAATGAGCAGTTCTTC
-,-,TRBV7-3,TRBJ2-3,CASAQGSDTQYF,TGTGCCAGCGCTCAGGGGAGTGATACGCAGTATTTT
-,few,TRBV20-1,TRBJ2-1,CSASRLATYNEQFF,TGCAGTGCTAGTCGGCTAGCGACATACAATGAGCAGTTCTTC
TRBD2,-,TRBV10-1,TRBJ2-1,CASSFHSGRPDNEQFF,TGCGCCAGCAGTTTCCACAGCGGGAGGCCCGACAATGAGCAGTTCTTC
TRBD2,few,TRBV19,TRBJ2-1,CASSISSGTWNEQFF,TGTGCCAGTAGTATATCCAGCGGGACTTGGAATGAGCAGTTCTTC
-,-,TRBV6-4,TRBJ1-5,CASSAGQNQPQHF,TGTGCCAGCAGTGCCGGACAGAATCAGCCCCAGCATTTT
-,-,TRBV7-3,TRBJ2-7,CASSARGPLYF,TGTGCCAGCAGCGCCAGGGGACCCCTGTACTTC
TRBD1,-,TRBV2,TRBJ2-6,CASSSGQASSGANVLTF,TGTGCCAGCAGTAGTGGACAGGCCTCCTCTGGGGCCAACGTCCTGACTTTC
TRBD2,-,TRBV7-6,TRBJ2-1,CASSSAPSGYTSYNEQFF,TGTGCCAGCAGCTCGGCCCCTAGCGGTTACACTTCCTACAATGAGCAGTTCTTC
-,once,TRBV19,TRBJ1-4,CASSRRQSALSGVLFF,TGTGCCAGTAGTAGAAGACAGTCCGCCTTAAGTGGGGTACTGTTTTTT
-,-,TRBV14,TRBJ1-2,CASSQGLRYGYTF,TGTGCCAGCAGCCAAGGACTCCGCTATGGCTACACCTTC
-,-,TRBV5-8,TRBJ2-7,CASSLDHRTPPSVQYF,TGTGCCAGCAGCTTGGATCACCGGACTCCGCCCTCAGTTCAGTACTTC
-,-,TRBV19,TRBJ1-2,CASSSLTGTQYGYTF,TGTGCCAGTAGTTCCCTAACCGGGACACAGTATGGCTACACCTTC
-,-,TRBV27,TRBJ1-1,CASMRGLFTEAFF,TGTGCCAGCATGAGGGGGTTGTTCACTGAAGCTTTCTTT
-,-,TRBV6-4,TRBJ1-2,CASSDSGGFGYTF,TGTGCCAGCAGTGACTCGGGAGGGTTTGGCTACACCTTC
-,-,TRBV4-2,TRBJ2-5,CASSRGREEETQYF,TGTGCCAGCAGTAGGGGGCGGGAGGAAGAGACCCAGTACTTC
TRBD2,-,TRBV15,TRBJ2-3,CATSSHGTSGTDTQYF,TGTGCCACCAGCAGCCACGGGACTAGCGGAACAGATACGCAGTATTTT